The 27 T cell receptor beta chains in this list originate from one sample, sequenced in a study of neurological immune-mediated disorders. TCRdb independently ran MiXCR on the 5' RACE reads; one entry per CDR3 protein. The sample contains roughly 48,000 distinct CDR3 sequences, about 25% of which appear only once. Sequenced: PBMCs. Source of these receptors: a woman in her 70s in good health.

This clonotype was found many times. The chain employs TRBV5-1 and TRBJ2-7, with 7 bases aligning to TRBD2. Losses at the gene ends were 0 bases for V and 2 bases for J; bases not matched to a gene: 11. CDR1 and CDR2 from the germline V gene are SGHRS and YFSETQ. This CDR3 is 17 amino acids long. CDR3 protein: CASSLAPSAGEAYEQYF. The DNA of the CDR3 is TGCGCCAGCAGCTTGGCCCCCTCGGCGGGAGAGGCCTACGAGCAGTACTTC.

The CDR3 is CSAREGGDTEAFF. As DNA, the CDR3 is TGCAGTGCTAGAGAAGGGGGGGACACTGAAGCTTTCTTT. The genes are TRBV20-1 and TRBJ1-1, with D perhaps matching TRBD1 (6 bases). There are 13 residues in the CDR3. Germline V lookup: CDR1 DFQATT, CDR2 SNEGSKA (reference sequence). V was trimmed by 0 bases and J by 3 bases, leaving 8 bases between them.

The V call is TRBV7-2, the J call TRBJ2-3; 8 bases line up with TRBD2. The CDR3 has 18 amino acids. The junction had 10 bases not matched to a gene; V was cut back by 1 base and J by 1 base. Germline loops: CDR1 SGHTA, CDR2 FQGNSA. Written as DNA, the CDR3 is TGTGCCAGCAGCTTAGTGGGCAGGAGCGGGGGAGGCACAGATACGCAGTATTTT. Translating gives CASSLVGRSGGGTDTQYF.

This clonotype has at least ten counts. The genes are TRBV20-1 and TRBJ2-3; 11 positions agree with TRBD2. The CDR3 extends over 15 amino acids. Germline V gives CDR1 DFQATT, CDR2 SNEGSKA (reference sequence). After removal of 5 bases from V and 1 base from J, the junction contained 5 bases not matched to a gene. The CDR3 protein is CSAAGLAGRTDTQYF. The DNA of the CDR3 is TGCAGTGCTGCCGGACTAGCGGGCCGCACAGATACGCAGTATTTT.

This clonotype was counted at least ten times. This chain connects TRBV4-3 to TRBJ2-7, with 9 bases identical to TRBD1. The ends lost 2 bases at V and 0 bases at J; junction bases unmatched: 8. CDR1 LGHNA and CDR2 YSLEER come from the germline V gene. This CDR3 comprises 17 residues. The CDR3 nucleotides are TGCGCCAGCAGCCAAACCGAACAGGGGGCTAACTCCTACGAGCAGTACTTC. Translation: CASSQTEQGANSYEQYF.

This clonotype has ten or more counts. The J gene is TRBJ2-2, the V gene TRBV29-1, with D uncertain. CDR1 is SQVTM and CDR2 is ANQGSEA in the germline V gene. Trimming took off 4 bases at V and 6 bases at J, with 15 bases between the two ends. The CDR3 covers 14 residues. CDR3 region: CSVVVPPNAGELFF. CDR3 coding DNA: TGCAGCGTTGTGGTCCCGCCTAACGCCGGGGAGCTGTTTTTT.

In its sample, this clonotype was seen many times. V and J are TRBV5-5 and TRBJ2-7; no firm D call. CDR3 length equals 14 residues. V dropped 2 bases and J dropped 3 bases, with 12 bases sitting between them. Germline V CDR1 and CDR2: SGHKS, YYEKEE (reference sequence). This CDR3 reads CASSLGSDLYEQYF. CDR3 coding DNA: TGTGCCAGCAGCTTAGGATCGGACCTCTACGAGCAGTACTTC.

This rearrangement joins TRBV25-1 to TRBJ1-2; possible D gene TRBD1, 6 bases. The CDR3 totals 16 residues. Germline V gene lookup returns CDR1 MGHDK and CDR2 SYGVNS. The V end lost 1 base, the J end lost 4 bases, and 16 bases lay between the germline ends. The CDR3 DNA is TGTGCCAGCAGTGAATCCCTAGGGGGGGCGGCCTATGGCTACACCTTC. Protein: CASSESLGGAAYGYTF.

This clonotype occurred many times. The rearrangement links TRBV29-1 to TRBJ2-5; D possibly matches TRBD1 or TRBD2 (6 bases each). V lost 0 bases and J lost 5, with 13 bases in between. This CDR3 comprises 14 residues. From germline, CDR1 is SQVTM and CDR2 ANQGSEA. As DNA, the CDR3 is TGCAGCGTTGAAGAAGGGGGGAATTGGGAGACCCAGTACTTC. Its protein is CSVEEGGNWETQYF.

V and J are TRBV5-1 and TRBJ2-2, with 8 bases that match TRBD1. Germline CDR1 and CDR2: SGHRS and YFSETQ. The J segment lost 1 base and the V segment lost 0 bases, leaving 2 bases of the junction unmatched. This CDR3 comprises 16 residues. The chain's CDR3 is CASSLADRGNTGELFF. In nucleotides, the CDR3 is TGCGCCAGCAGCTTGGCCGACAGGGGGAACACCGGGGAGCTGTTTTTT.

V and J are TRBV5-6 and TRBJ2-7; the D gene could be TRBD1 or TRBD2 (6 bases each). V dropped 0 bases and J dropped 6 bases, with 16 bases sitting between them. CDR3 size: 15 residues. From germline, CDR1 is SGHDT and CDR2 YYEEEE. The CDR3 spells CASSLDRGQTSEQYF. CDR3 DNA: TGTGCCAGCAGCTTGGACCGGGGGCAAACCTCCGAGCAGTACTTC.

Only a few counts were recorded for this clonotype. The chain carries TRBV20-1 and TRBJ1-2; 10 bases match TRBD1. This CDR3 spans 14 amino acids. V was clipped by 3 bases and J by 2 bases; unmatched bases: 3. The germline V gene encodes CDR1 DFQATT and CDR2 SNEGSKA (reference sequence). The CDR3 spells CSARPGQGNYGYTF. In DNA, the CDR3 is TGCAGTGCTAGGCCGGGACAGGGGAACTATGGCTACACCTTC.

This clonotype was seen ten or more times. The chain combines TRBV20-1 with TRBJ1-2; D not certain. The germline gives CDR1 DFQATT, CDR2 SNEGSKA (reference sequence). The CDR3 is made up of 9 amino acids. V shed 6 bases and J shed 6 bases, with 5 bases lying between them. CDR3 region: CSALHGYTF. The CDR3 nucleotides read TGCAGTGCGCTCCATGGCTACACCTTC.

This clonotype occurred many times. V is TRBV4-1 and J is TRBJ2-7; possible D gene TRBD2, 5 bases. Germline V gene lookup returns CDR1 MGHRA and CDR2 YSYEKL. Deletions cut 1 base from V and 4 bases from J, with 11 bases between. This CDR3 has 14 amino acids. For the CDR3, the DNA is TGCGCCAGCAGCCAAGTTCAAGGAGGATACGAGCAGTACTTC. This translates into CASSQVQGGYEQYF.

This clonotype was recorded at least ten times. V and J are TRBV3-1 and TRBJ2-1, with D uncertain. Germline V CDR1 and CDR2: LGHDT, YNNKEL (reference sequence). V was clipped by 4 bases and J by 2 bases, with 12 bases between them. This CDR3 region has 15 residues. CDR3 DNA: TGTGCCAGCAGCCCCTGGGCGCGTACCTACAATGAGCAGTTCTTC. Translated: CASSPWARTYNEQFF.

Ten or more counts support this clonotype. The rearrangement links TRBV5-1 to TRBJ2-1; 7 bases agree with TRBD1. In germline, CDR1 is SGHRS, CDR2 YFSETQ. The CDR3 extends over 16 amino acids. V was pared by 4 bases and J by 2 bases, with 9 bases of the junction left unmatched. CDR3 residues: CASSRSGTDTYNEQFF. CDR3 DNA sequence: TGCGCCAGCAGCCGGAGTGGGACAGACACCTACAATGAGCAGTTCTTC.

This clonotype was counted between two and nine times. In DNA form, the CDR3 reads TGTGCCAGCAGTTACTCAGGCGAGCAGTACTTC. Translated: CASSYSGEQYF. The chain joins TRBV6-2 or TRBV6-3 to TRBJ2-7, with D unclear. The length of the CDR3 is 11 residues. V lost 0 bases, J lost 6 bases, and 3 bases lay in between. Germline CDR1 MNHEY, CDR2 SVGEGT.

The chain employs TRBV2 and TRBJ2-1; D possibly uses TRBD1 or TRBD2 (5 bases each). The length of the CDR3 is 12 residues. Trimming stripped 6 bases from V and 6 bases from J, with 9 bases between. Germline V gene data show CDR1 as SNHLY and CDR2 as FYNNEI. The DNA for the CDR3 is TGTGCCAGCAGCACGAGGGGCAATGAGCAGTTCTTC. Its translation: CASSTRGNEQFF.

This clonotype was observed a handful of times. The rearrangement uses TRBV6-6 and TRBJ2-3, with unresolved D. The CDR3 runs 11 residues. Looked up from germline, CDR1 is MNHNY and CDR2 is SVGAGI (reference sequence). Trimming shortened V by 9 bases and J by 0 bases, and 4 bases separated the two germline ends. The CDR3: CASFSTDTQYF. The CDR3 nucleotides read TGTGCCAGTTTCAGCACAGATACGCAGTATTTT.

This clonotype was recorded at least ten times. This sequence joins TRBV20-1 and TRBJ2-5; TRBD2 matches at 8 bases. Germline lookup yields CDR1 DFQATT and CDR2 SNEGSKA (reference sequence). The CDR3 loop spans 16 amino acids. V trimming: 6 bases; J trimming: 5 bases; junction bases outside the gene matches: 17. CDR3 loop: CSASKISGRSRETQYF. CDR3 in DNA: TGCAGTGCATCAAAGATCAGCGGGAGATCTCGGGAGACCCAGTACTTC.

This clonotype occurred many times. This chain joins TRBV6-5 and TRBJ2-1; maybe TRBD2 (5 bases). The CDR3 contains 14 residues. Germline CDR1 is MNHEY and CDR2 is SVGAGI. The ends were cut back, 7 bases at V and 5 bases at J, with 15 bases in the middle. For the CDR3, the DNA is TGTGCCAGCATTTCCCCCGGGGTTAACAATGAGCAGTTCTTC. Amino acids: CASISPGVNNEQFF.

CDR3 nucleotide sequence: TGCGCCAGCAGCTCGCCCGGGACAGGGGTGAGGGAGAACACTGAAGCTTTCTTT. Protein: CASSSPGTGVRENTEAFF. The chain links TRBV5-1 to TRBJ1-1; 10 nucleotides match TRBD1. The CDR3 covers 18 residues. Trimming cost V 3 bases and J 1 base; bases outside gene matches: 12. Germline CDR1 and CDR2: SGHRS and YFSETQ.

At least ten counts were recorded for this clonotype. The chain employs TRBV24-1 and TRBJ2-1, with TRBD2 identical over 15 bases. Germline CDR1 KGHDR, CDR2 SFDVKD. The CDR3 contains 18 residues. V shed 4 bases and J 1 base; nucleotides not matched to a gene: 4. CDR3 coding DNA: TGTGCCACCAGTGAACCGGGACTAGCGGGAGGTTCCTACAATGAGCAGTTCTTC. Translating it yields CATSEPGLAGGSYNEQFF.

This rearrangement joins TRBV12-3 or TRBV12-4 to TRBJ1-5; weak D call: TRBD1 (6 bases). The germline V and J ends were trimmed by 3 bases and 11 bases, with 11 bases remaining between them. The CDR3 consists of 12 residues. DNA for the CDR3: TGTGCCAGCAGTTTGGGGGGCCTGACCCAGCATTTT. Its protein product is CASSLGGLTQHF.

This clonotype was observed once. The conserved phenylalanine or tryptophan is not found at the CDR3 terminus, so this likely reflects a read error. This chain connects TRBV5-1 to TRBJ2-7; 7 positions agree with TRBD2. The CDR3 is 15 residues long. V lost 5 bases and J lost 4; bases outside the gene matches: 12. Germline values: CDR1 SGHRS, CDR2 YFSETQ. CDR3 sequence reads: CASSQIGTMGYEQYL. The CDR3 DNA is TGCGCCAGCAGTCAAATCGGGACTATGGGGTACGAGCAGTACCTC.

There are many counts of this clonotype. The chain joins TRBV20-1 to TRBJ1-5; D perhaps matches TRBD1 (5 bases). Germline CDR1 and CDR2: DFQATT and SNEGSKA (reference sequence). Trimming took 3 bases from V and 6 from J, leaving 18 bases between them. CDR3 length: 15 amino acids. The CDR3 here is CSASFLGVVGQPQHF. In nucleotides, the CDR3 is TGCAGTGCTAGTTTTTTGGGGGTAGTGGGTCAGCCCCAGCATTTT.

In regard to this clonotype: One end of the junction is discordant with germline, which a read error may explain. The chain uses TRBV30 and TRBJ2-1; the D call may be TRBD1 or TRBD2 (5 bases each). CDR1 is GTSNPN, CDR2 SVGIG, per germline (reference sequence). The CDR3 runs 12 residues. CDR3 residues: CAWSGGFNELFF. CDR3 in DNA: TGTGCCTGGAGTGGGGGGTTCAATGAGCTGTTCTTC.